Sequencing of this T cell receptor beta chain was carried out in a study of early T cells in non-severe SARS-CoV-2 infection. Regarding the study as a whole: Private and CD4 specificities were missed by VDJdb matching, which favored anti-spike CD8 responses.

CDR1 is SNHLY and CDR2 is FYNNEI in the germline V gene. Trimming removed 3 bases from V and 2 bases from J; junction bases left unmatched: 11. This CDR3 spans 18 amino acids. The TCR library protocol attached unique molecular identifiers to the individual cDNA molecules. TCRdb re-derived calls from the 5' RACE reads in MiXCR, one entry per CDR3 protein. The table has 60,000 or so distinct CDR3 sequences, 8% to 13% seen once; the top ten hold around 4.3%. In this sample, this clonotype turned up many times. Its antigen remains unidentified. The chain uses TRBV2 and TRBJ2-3; 10 nucleotides align to TRBD2. Sequencing used whole blood. The sequence was collected from an adult who was a healthcare worker with PCR-confirmed SARS-CoV-2 infection or an uninfected control (not recorded which). The CDR3 DNA is TGTGCCAGCAGTGATGGGGCTAGCGGGGGCCCTAACACAGATACGCAGTATTTT. This codes for CASSDGASGGPNTDTQYF.